The present T cell receptor beta chain was sequenced within a study of T cell responses to AZD1222 COVID-19 vaccine. This CDR3 is built from 15 residues. Trimming removed 6 bases at V and 1 base at J, with 12 bases between. Germline CDR1 LNHDA, CDR2 SQIVND (reference sequence). Clones were read by immunoSEQ multiplex PCR, and TCRdb kept only the in-frame ones, dropping some. Here the sample spans 120,000 to 150,000 clones, around 86% being singletons. The clonotype was recovered from an adult in good health. The chain has TRBV19 and TRBJ2-2, with a possible D match to TRBD1 (6 bases). Sequencing was performed on peripheral blood, taken on day 0 of MenACWY control vaccination. This CDR3 is CASSRGSWNTGELFF. DNA for the CDR3: TGTGCCAGTAGCAGGGGCAGCTGGAACACCGGGGAGCTGTTTTTT.